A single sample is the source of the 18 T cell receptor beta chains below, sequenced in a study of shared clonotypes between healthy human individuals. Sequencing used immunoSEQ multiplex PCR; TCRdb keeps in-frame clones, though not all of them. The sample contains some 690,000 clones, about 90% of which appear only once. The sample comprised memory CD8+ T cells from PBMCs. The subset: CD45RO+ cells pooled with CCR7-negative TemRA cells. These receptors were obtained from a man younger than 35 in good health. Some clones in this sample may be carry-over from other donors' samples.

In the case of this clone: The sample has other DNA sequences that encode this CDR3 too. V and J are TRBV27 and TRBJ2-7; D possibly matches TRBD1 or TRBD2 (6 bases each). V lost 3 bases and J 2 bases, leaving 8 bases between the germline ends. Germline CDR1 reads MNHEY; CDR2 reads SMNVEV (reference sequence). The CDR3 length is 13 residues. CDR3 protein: CASSLGGTYEQYF. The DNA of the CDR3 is TGTGCCAGCAGTTTGGGGGGCACCTACGAGCAGTACTTC.

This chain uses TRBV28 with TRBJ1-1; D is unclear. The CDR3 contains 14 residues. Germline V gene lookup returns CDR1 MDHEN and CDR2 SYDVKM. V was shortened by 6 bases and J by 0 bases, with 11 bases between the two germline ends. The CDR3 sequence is CASRLTRLNTEAFF. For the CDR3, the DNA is TGTGCCAGCAGGCTGACAAGGCTGAACACTGAAGCTTTCTTT.

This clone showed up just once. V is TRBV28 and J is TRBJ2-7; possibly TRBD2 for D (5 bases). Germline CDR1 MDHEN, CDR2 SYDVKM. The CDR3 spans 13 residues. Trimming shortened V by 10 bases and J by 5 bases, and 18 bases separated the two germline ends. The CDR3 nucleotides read TGTGCCACCCGCCCCACGAGCGGAGACGAGCAGTACTTC. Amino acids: CATRPTSGDEQYF.

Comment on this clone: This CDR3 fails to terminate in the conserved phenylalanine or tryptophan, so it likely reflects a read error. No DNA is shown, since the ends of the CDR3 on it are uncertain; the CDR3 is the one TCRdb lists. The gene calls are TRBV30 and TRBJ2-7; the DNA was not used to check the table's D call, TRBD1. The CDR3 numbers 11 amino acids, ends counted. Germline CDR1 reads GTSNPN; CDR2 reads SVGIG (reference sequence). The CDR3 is CAWSYRGQDLL.

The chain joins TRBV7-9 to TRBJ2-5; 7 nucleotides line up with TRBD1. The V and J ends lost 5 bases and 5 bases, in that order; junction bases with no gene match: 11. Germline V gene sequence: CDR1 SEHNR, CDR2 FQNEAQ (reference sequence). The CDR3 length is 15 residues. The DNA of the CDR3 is TGTGCCAGCAGCCCTAACGACAGGGTCAGGGAGACCCAGTACTTC. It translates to CASSPNDRVRETQYF.

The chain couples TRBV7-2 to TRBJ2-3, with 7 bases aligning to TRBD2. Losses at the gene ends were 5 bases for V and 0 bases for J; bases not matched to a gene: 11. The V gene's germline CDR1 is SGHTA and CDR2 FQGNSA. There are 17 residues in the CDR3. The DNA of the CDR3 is TGTGCCAGCAGCCTGGGGGGGGTAGCGGCTAGCACAGATACGCAGTATTTT. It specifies CASSLGGVAASTDTQYF.

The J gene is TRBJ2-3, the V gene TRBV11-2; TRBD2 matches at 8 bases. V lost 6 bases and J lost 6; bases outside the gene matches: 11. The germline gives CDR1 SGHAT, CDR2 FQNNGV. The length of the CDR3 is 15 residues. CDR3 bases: TGTGCCAGCAGAAGAGGGCCGGGAGGGGCTGATACGCAGTATTTT. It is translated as CASRRGPGGADTQYF.

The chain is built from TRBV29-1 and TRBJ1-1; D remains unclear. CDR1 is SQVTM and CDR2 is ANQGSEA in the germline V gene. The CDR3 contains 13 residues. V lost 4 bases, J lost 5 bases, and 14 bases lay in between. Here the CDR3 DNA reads TGCAGCGTTGGGGAAGGTCCCCCAACTGAAGCTTTCTTT. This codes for CSVGEGPPTEAFF.

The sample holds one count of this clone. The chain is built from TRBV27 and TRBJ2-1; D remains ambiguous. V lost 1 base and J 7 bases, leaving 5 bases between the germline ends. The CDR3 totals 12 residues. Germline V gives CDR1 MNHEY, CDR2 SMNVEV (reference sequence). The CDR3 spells CASSLYGNEQFF. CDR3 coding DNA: TGTGCCAGCAGTTTATATGGGAATGAGCAGTTCTTC.

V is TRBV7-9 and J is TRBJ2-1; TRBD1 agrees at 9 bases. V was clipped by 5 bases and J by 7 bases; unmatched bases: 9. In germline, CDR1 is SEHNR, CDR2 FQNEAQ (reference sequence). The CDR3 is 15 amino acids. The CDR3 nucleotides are TGTGCCAGCAGCCAACAGGGGGCCCACCGAAATGAGCAGTTCTTC. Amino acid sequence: CASSQQGAHRNEQFF.

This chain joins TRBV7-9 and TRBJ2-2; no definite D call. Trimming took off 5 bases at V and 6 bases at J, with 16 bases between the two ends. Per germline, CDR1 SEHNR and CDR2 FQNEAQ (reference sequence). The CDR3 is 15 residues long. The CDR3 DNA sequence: TGTGCCAGCAGCCCCCTTTTCCTGGGCCCCGGGGAGCTGTTTTTT. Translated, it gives CASSPLFLGPGELFF. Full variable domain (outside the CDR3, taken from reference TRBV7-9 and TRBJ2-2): DTGVSQNPRHKITKRGQNVTFRCDPISEHNRLYWYRQTLGQGPEFLTYFQNEAQLEKSRLLSDRFSAERPKGSFSTLEIQRTEQGDSAMYLCASSPLFLGPGELFFGEGSRLTVL.

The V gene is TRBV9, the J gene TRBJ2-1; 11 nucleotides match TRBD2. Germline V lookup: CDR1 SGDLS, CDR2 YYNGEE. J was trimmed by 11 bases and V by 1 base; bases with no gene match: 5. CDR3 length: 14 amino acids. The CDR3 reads CASSVYLAGGKQFF. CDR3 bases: TGTGCCAGCAGCGTATATCTAGCGGGAGGTAAGCAGTTCTTC.

CDR3 amino acids: CASSFLPSGTYNEQFF. CDR3 coding DNA: TGTGCCAGCAGTTTCCTTCCTAGCGGGACGTACAATGAGCAGTTCTTC. The V call is TRBV6-4, the J call TRBJ2-1; 9 bases match TRBD2. Trimming took 5 bases from V and 4 from J; bases not matched to a gene: 9. The CDR3 spans 16 residues. The germline V gene has CDR1 MRHNA and CDR2 SNTAGT.

CDR3 nucleotides: TGTGCCAGCAGTCACCCGGGACAGGGGAATGCTGGGGCCAACGTCCTGACTTTC. Translated: CASSHPGQGNAGANVLTF. The J gene is TRBJ2-6, the V gene TRBV28, with 10 bases lining up with TRBD1. The CDR3 runs 18 residues. Germline CDR1 MDHEN, CDR2 SYDVKM. The V gene end was trimmed by 5 bases and the J gene end by 2 bases; junction bases not matched to a gene: 9.

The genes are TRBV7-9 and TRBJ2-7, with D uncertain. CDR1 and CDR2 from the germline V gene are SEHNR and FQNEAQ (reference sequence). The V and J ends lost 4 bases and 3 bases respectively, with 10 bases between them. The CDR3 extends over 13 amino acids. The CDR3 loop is CASSYGRSYEQYF. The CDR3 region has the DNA TGTGCCAGCAGCTACGGACGGAGCTACGAGCAGTACTTC.

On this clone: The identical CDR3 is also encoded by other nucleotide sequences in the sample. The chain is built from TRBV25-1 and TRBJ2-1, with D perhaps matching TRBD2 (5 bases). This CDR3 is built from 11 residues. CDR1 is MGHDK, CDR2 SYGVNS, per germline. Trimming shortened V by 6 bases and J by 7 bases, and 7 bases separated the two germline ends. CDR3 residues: CASRRGNEQFF. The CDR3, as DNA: TGTGCCAGCAGACGGGGAAATGAGCAGTTCTTC. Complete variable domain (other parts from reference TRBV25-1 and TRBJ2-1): EADIYQTPRYLVIGTGKKITLECSQTMGHDKMYWYQQDPGMELHLIHYSYGVNSTEKGDLSSESTVSRIRTEHFPLTLESARPSHTSQYLCASRRGNEQFFGPGTRLTVL.

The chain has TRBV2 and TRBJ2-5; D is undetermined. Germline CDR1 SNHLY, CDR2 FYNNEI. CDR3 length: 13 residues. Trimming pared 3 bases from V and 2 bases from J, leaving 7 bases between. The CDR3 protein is CASSEGSQETQYF. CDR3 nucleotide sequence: TGTGCCAGCAGTGAGGGATCTCAAGAGACCCAGTACTTC.

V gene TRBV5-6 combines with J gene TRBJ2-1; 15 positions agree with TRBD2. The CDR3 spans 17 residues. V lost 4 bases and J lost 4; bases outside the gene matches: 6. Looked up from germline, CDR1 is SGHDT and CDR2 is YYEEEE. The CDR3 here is CASSGGTSGRFYNEQFF. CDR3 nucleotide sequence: TGTGCCAGCAGCGGCGGGACTAGCGGGAGGTTTTACAATGAGCAGTTCTTC.